This T cell receptor beta chain originates from a study of blood T cell repertoires in COVID-19. About the study: Acute-phase and convalescent COVID-19 samples originated in the United States, Italy and Spain.

As handled by the study authors: The authors estimated nucleated cell counts from reference gene primer amplification. Assay used: immunoSEQ multiplex PCR; TCRdb lists only in-frame clones, some missing. V and J calls and clone size are copied from that table; D and trimming were computed from the DNA. The sample has around 150,000 clones, 77% seen once. Germline values: CDR1 SNHLY, CDR2 FYNNEI. This CDR3 spans 17 amino acids. V trimming: 4 bases; J trimming: 2 bases; junction bases outside the gene matches: 12. The receptor was isolated from a woman between 50 and 59 years old with active or convalescent COVID-19. Sequences were obtained from peripheral blood. The V call is TRBV2, the J call TRBJ2-7, with 9 positions matching TRBD2. CDR3: CASSALGAGGPAYEQYF. The CDR3 region has the DNA TGTGCCAGCAGTGCTCTTGGGGCGGGGGGGCCGGCCTACGAGCAGTACTTC.